Each of the 30 T cell receptor beta chains below was sequenced from the same sample in a study of blood T cell repertoires in COVID-19. Repertoires were generated with immunoSEQ multiplex PCR, while TCRdb's copy carries only in-frame clones and drops some. The data contain roughly 270,000 clones, roughly 80% of them seen just once; the ten biggest clones take up about 5%. Sequences were obtained from PBMCs or T cells enriched from blood (not recorded which). The receptors originated from a middle-aged man who had been exposed to COVID-19.

This chain uses TRBV11-2 with TRBJ1-6; TRBD1 agrees at 11 bases. Germline trimming cut 4 bases from V and 10 bases from J; bases unmatched to any gene: 3. Germline V gene sequence: CDR1 SGHAT, CDR2 FQNNGV. CDR3 length: 14 residues. CDR3 loop: CASSWTGGFSPLHF. In DNA form, the CDR3 reads TGTGCCAGCAGCTGGACAGGGGGCTTCTCACCCCTCCACTTT.

The chain employs TRBV2 and TRBJ2-1; 9 nucleotides line up with TRBD1. The CDR3 runs to 13 residues. V shed 8 bases, J shed 7 bases, and the junction held 6 bases outside the gene matches. Germline lookup yields CDR1 SNHLY and CDR2 FYNNEI. This CDR3 reads CASRDRAVNEQFF. In DNA form, the CDR3 reads TGTGCCAGCCGGGACAGGGCGGTGAATGAGCAGTTCTTC.

The chain recombines TRBV3-1 (or the pseudogene TRBV3-2) with TRBJ2-1, with 14 bases fitting TRBD2. The J segment lost 9 bases and the V segment lost 0 bases, leaving 7 bases of the junction unmatched. Germline lookup yields CDR1 LGHDT and CDR2 YNNKEL (reference sequence). The CDR3 loop spans 17 amino acids. CDR3 DNA sequence: TGTGCCAGCAGCCAAGATGGAGGGACTAGCGGGAGTCCTGAGCAGTTCTTC. It codes for CASSQDGGTSGSPEQFF.

The chain joins TRBV24-1 to TRBJ2-2; 9 positions agree with TRBD1. With V trimmed by 2 bases and J by 5 bases, 8 bases remained unmatched. In germline, CDR1 is KGHDR, CDR2 SFDVKD. The CDR3 sequence is 17 residues long. The CDR3 is CATSDSTGTGFTGELFF. CDR3 bases: TGTGCCACCAGTGATTCCACCGGGACAGGGTTTACCGGGGAGCTGTTTTTT.

The J gene is TRBJ1-1, the V gene TRBV30, with 9 bases that match TRBD1. V was clipped by 3 bases and J by 9 bases; unmatched bases: 11. The CDR3 loop spans 14 amino acids. In germline, CDR1 is GTSNPN, CDR2 SVGIG (reference sequence). The CDR3 loop reads CAWSIGTGRTKAFF. CDR3 bases: TGTGCCTGGAGCATAGGGACAGGGCGGACTAAAGCTTTCTTT.

The chain has TRBV7-9 and TRBJ2-7; 7 bases agree with TRBD2. The CDR3 consists of 16 residues. V was clipped by 3 bases and J by 2 bases; unmatched bases: 10. The V gene's germline CDR1 is SEHNR and CDR2 FQNEAQ (reference sequence). This CDR3 reads CASSFVRSGITYEQYF. CDR3 nucleotides: TGTGCCAGCAGCTTTGTGCGGAGCGGGATAACCTACGAGCAGTACTTC.

This chain uses TRBV29-1 with TRBJ1-4; 8 bases fit TRBD1. Trimming at V came to 7 bases and at J to 8 bases, leaving 6 bases not matched to a gene. The CDR3 sequence is 12 residues long. Germline lookup yields CDR1 SQVTM and CDR2 ANQGSEA. This CDR3 is CSGTGQGEKLFF. In DNA form, the CDR3 reads TGCAGCGGGACAGGGCAAGGGGAAAAACTGTTTTTT.

This clone occurred a few times. The chain uses TRBV3-1 (or the pseudogene TRBV3-2) and TRBJ1-3; no firm D call. The ends were cut back, 4 bases at V and 0 bases at J, with 7 bases in the middle. The germline CDR1 and CDR2 sequences are LGHDT and YNNKEL (reference sequence). The length of the CDR3 is 14 residues. Written as DNA, the CDR3 is TGTGCCAGCAGCCTGCGGTACTCTGGAAACACCATATATTTT. Translated: CASSLRYSGNTIYF.

J is TRBJ2-3 and V is TRBV19; weak D call: TRBD1 (6 bases). This CDR3 spans 15 amino acids. In germline, CDR1 is LNHDA, CDR2 SQIVND (reference sequence). V was shortened by 9 bases and J by 0 bases, with 16 bases between the two germline ends. The CDR3 region has the DNA TGTGCCAGCACCTACATAGGGGGTAGCACAGATACGCAGTATTTT. Translating it yields CASTYIGGSTDTQYF.

The rearrangement uses TRBV2 and TRBJ2-1; 14 nucleotides line up with TRBD2. CDR3 length equals 13 residues. The V gene's germline CDR1 is SNHLY and CDR2 FYNNEI. The V gene end was trimmed by 5 bases and the J gene end by 14 bases; junction bases not matched to a gene: 5. This chain's CDR3 is CASSLGLAGAEFF. The CDR3 region has the DNA TGTGCCAGCAGTTTGGGACTAGCGGGAGCTGAGTTCTTC.

V gene TRBV4-2 combines with J gene TRBJ2-7, with D possibly TRBD1 on 6 matching bases. Germline V gene sequence: CDR1 LGHNA, CDR2 YNFKEQ. The CDR3 loop spans 15 amino acids. Trimming cost V 4 bases and J 3 bases, with 16 bases left between them. The CDR3 DNA follows: TGTGCCAGCAGCCCATCGAGGGACACAGACTACGAGCAGTACTTC. Translated: CASSPSRDTDYEQYF.

The chain uses TRBV6-1 and TRBJ1-2, with D possibly being TRBD1 (6 bases). Trimming left V 6 bases short and J 6 bases short, with 14 bases between. The germline V gene has CDR1 MNHNS and CDR2 SASEGT. The CDR3 is 13 amino acids. The DNA of the CDR3 is TGTGCCAGCAGAAACGCGGGGGGGCATGGCTACACCTTC. Its protein is CASRNAGGHGYTF.

The chain uses TRBV19 and TRBJ1-5; the D gene is possibly TRBD1 (5 bases). The CDR3 has 18 residues. With 7 bases removed from V and 3 bases from J, the gap between germline ends came to 25 bases. Germline CDR1 is LNHDA and CDR2 is SQIVND (reference sequence). CDR3 in amino acids: CASNLPSARAGVNQPQHF. As DNA, the CDR3 is TGTGCCAGTAACCTGCCTTCTGCCAGGGCTGGCGTCAATCAGCCCCAGCATTTT. The full variable domain, its missing parts supplied by reference TRBV19 and TRBJ1-5, is DGGITQSPKYLFRKEGQNVTLSCEQNLNHDAMYWYRQDPGQGLRLIYYSQIVNDFQKGDIAEGYSVSREKKESFPLTVTSAQKNPTAFYLCASNLPSARAGVNQPQHFGDGTRLSIL.

The chain joins TRBV30 to TRBJ2-7, with D possibly TRBD1 on 6 matching bases. This CDR3 comprises 13 residues. Germline values: CDR1 GTSNPN, CDR2 SVGIG (reference sequence). Between the trimmed V and J ends, which lost 0 bases and 2 bases, there was a span of 8 bases. This chain's CDR3 is CAWSVGDTYEQYF. The CDR3 DNA is TGTGCCTGGAGTGTAGGGGACACCTACGAGCAGTACTTC.

The chain has TRBV5-1 and TRBJ2-2, with 9 bases matching TRBD1. Germline V gene sequence: CDR1 SGHRS, CDR2 YFSETQ. V was pared by 3 bases and J by 6 bases, with 6 bases of the junction left unmatched. The CDR3 runs to 15 residues. The CDR3 nucleotides are TGCGCCAGCAGCTCCATGGGACAGGGACCCGGGGAGCTGTTTTTT. Its translation is CASSSMGQGPGELFF. Combining the CDR3 with reference TRBV5-1 and TRBJ2-2 gives the whole variable domain KAGVTQTPRYLIKTRGQQVTLSCSPISGHRSVSWYQQTPGQGLQFLFEYFSETQRNKGNFPGRFSGRQFSNSRSEMNVSTLELGDSALYLCASSSMGQGPGELFFGEGSRLTVL.

This chain connects TRBV29-1 to TRBJ1-2; no clear D. Deletions cut 5 bases from V and 8 bases from J, with 6 bases between. CDR1 is SQVTM, CDR2 ANQGSEA, per germline. The CDR3 has 9 residues. The CDR3 nucleotides read TGCAGCGTTAGCTGGGGCTACACCTTC. It codes for CSVSWGYTF.

This clone showed up just a few times. The V gene is TRBV30, the J gene TRBJ1-5, with 7 bases fitting TRBD1. V lost 2 bases to trimming and J lost 6 bases; unmatched junction nucleotides: 7. The CDR3 spans 14 residues. Germline V lookup: CDR1 GTSNPN, CDR2 SVGIG (reference sequence). CDR3 coding DNA: TGTGCCTGGAGTCAGGGGGTTCAGGGTCAGCCCCAGCATTTT. It encodes CAWSQGVQGQPQHF.

The rearrangement links TRBV6-5 to TRBJ1-5; no reliable D call. Germline values: CDR1 MNHEY, CDR2 SVGAGI. The CDR3 is 14 amino acids. With 6 bases removed from V and 0 bases from J, the gap between germline ends came to 9 bases. CDR3 in DNA: TGTGCCAGCAGCGGGATCGATAGCAATCAGCCCCAGCATTTT. As protein: CASSGIDSNQPQHF.

This chain uses TRBV27 with TRBJ2-1, with 12 bases aligning to TRBD2. Trimming cost V 5 bases and J 7 bases; bases outside gene matches: 6. This CDR3 has 15 residues. From germline, CDR1 is MNHEY and CDR2 SMNVEV (reference sequence). CDR3 sequence reads: CASSQLAGGRNEQFF. Here the CDR3 DNA reads TGTGCCAGCAGTCAACTAGCGGGAGGCAGAAATGAGCAGTTCTTC.

The rearrangement uses TRBV6-5 and TRBJ2-2; 7 positions agree with TRBD2. J was trimmed by 4 bases and V by 6 bases; bases with no gene match: 8. The CDR3 totals 15 residues. Germline CDR1 is MNHEY and CDR2 is SVGAGI. The CDR3 reads CASSSSGTGTGELFF. In DNA form, the CDR3 reads TGTGCCAGCAGCTCCAGCGGGACCGGCACCGGGGAGCTGTTTTTT.

V usage is TRBV12-5 and J usage is TRBJ1-2; TRBD1 aligns across 10 bases. There are 12 residues in the CDR3. Germline CDR1 and CDR2: LGHNT and FRNRAP. V was pared by 6 bases and J by 7 bases, with 2 bases of the junction left unmatched. CDR3 DNA: TGTGCTAGTGGATGGACAGGGGGTGGCTACACCTTC. It translates to CASGWTGGGYTF.

This chain uses TRBV29-1 with TRBJ1-2; 7 bases align to TRBD1. Looked up from germline, CDR1 is SQVTM and CDR2 is ANQGSEA. Trimming cost V 4 bases and J 5 bases; bases outside gene matches: 16. CDR3 length equals 16 residues. DNA of the CDR3: TGCAGCGTTGGGTCGTACAGGGGCCTCGATTCTTATGGCTACACCTTC. It specifies CSVGSYRGLDSYGYTF.

This clone was detected a few times. The chain uses TRBV19 and TRBJ1-3, with 7 bases lining up with TRBD1. CDR1 and CDR2 (germline): LNHDA, SQIVND (reference sequence). The CDR3 totals 16 residues. Trimming cost V 5 bases and J 4 bases; bases outside gene matches: 11. The DNA for the CDR3 is TGTGCCAGTAGTCTATCAAGGACAGGAGGGGGAAACACCATATATTTT. Protein sequence: CASSLSRTGGGNTIYF.

V is TRBV25-1 and J is TRBJ2-7; 9 bases line up with TRBD2. CDR1 and CDR2 from the germline V gene are MGHDK and SYGVNS. This CDR3 is built from 14 residues. The V gene end was trimmed by 4 bases and the J gene end by 4 bases; junction bases not matched to a gene: 5. CDR3 in DNA: TGTGCCAGCAGTGGCGCGGGAGGGACTTACGAGCAGTACTTC. Its protein product is CASSGAGGTYEQYF.

The chain uses TRBV19 and TRBJ1-4; D perhaps matches TRBD1 (5 bases). CDR1 and CDR2 (germline): LNHDA, SQIVND (reference sequence). The V and J ends lost 4 bases and 15 bases respectively, with 15 bases between them. The CDR3 loop spans 12 amino acids. The CDR3 sequence: CASSNTGEFVFF. The CDR3 coding sequence is TGTGCCAGTAGTAACACGGGGGAATTTGTGTTTTTT.

This clone has more than one count but fewer than ten. The chain uses TRBV5-6 and TRBJ1-5; TRBD1 matches 7 bases. V trimming: 4 bases; J trimming: 6 bases; junction bases outside the gene matches: 7. The germline V gene has CDR1 SGHDT and CDR2 YYEEEE. This CDR3 has 14 residues. The CDR3 DNA reads as TGTGCCAGCAGCCGCACAGGGGTGGGTCAGCCCCAGCATTTT. This translates into CASSRTGVGQPQHF.

In regard to this clone: The same CDR3 arises from other DNA sequences in this sample as well. The chain joins TRBV30 to TRBJ2-1; 11 bases line up with TRBD2. Germline-derived CDR1 and CDR2 are GTSNPN and SVGIG (reference sequence). V trimming: 0 bases; J trimming: 6 bases; junction bases outside the gene matches: 1. This CDR3 spans 14 amino acids. The CDR3 protein is CAWSVGLAGNEQFF. CDR3 bases: TGTGCCTGGAGTGTAGGACTAGCGGGCAATGAGCAGTTCTTC.

Regarding this clone: Within the sample, other DNA sequences also encode this same CDR3. The V call is TRBV29-1, the J call TRBJ2-5, with 7 bases matching TRBD2. V was clipped by 6 bases and J by 5 bases; unmatched bases: 6. CDR3 length: 12 residues. Germline CDR1 is SQVTM and CDR2 is ANQGSEA. CDR3 in amino acids: CSVGRAGETQYF. For the CDR3, the DNA is TGCAGCGTGGGGAGGGCCGGGGAGACCCAGTACTTC. Using reference TRBV29-1 and TRBJ2-5 for the parts outside the CDR3, the full variable domain is SAVISQKPSRDICQRGTSLTIQCQVDSQVTMMFWYRQQPGQSLTLIATANQGSEATYESGFVIDKFPISRPNLTFSTLTVSNMSPEDSSIYLCSVGRAGETQYFGPGTRLLVL.

As regards this clone: The sample has other DNA sequences that encode this CDR3 too. V and J are TRBV12-3 or TRBV12-4 and TRBJ1-1, with D possibly TRBD1 on 5 matching bases. The germline V and J ends were trimmed by 3 bases and 5 bases, with 10 bases remaining between them. CDR3 size: 13 residues. CDR3 loop: CASSFGGGTEAFF. Written as DNA, the CDR3 is TGTGCCAGCAGTTTTGGGGGGGGTACTGAAGCTTTCTTT.

The V and J genes are TRBV27 and TRBJ2-1, with a possible D match to TRBD2 (6 bases). From germline, CDR1 is MNHEY and CDR2 SMNVEV (reference sequence). Deletions cut 6 bases from V and 3 bases from J, with 15 bases between. This CDR3 region has 15 residues. DNA for the CDR3: TGTGCCAGCAGCCTCCAGGACTACCTCTACAATGAGCAGTTCTTC. Translated: CASSLQDYLYNEQFF.